Sequencing of this T cell receptor beta chain was carried out in a study of blood T cells in healthy people across ages. Using a J-beta primer mix together with a sample-barcoded 5' primer, a second PCR was run for roughly 6 to 11 cycles. Every cDNA was tagged by a template-switch adaptor with 12 random nucleotides. MiXCR was run by TCRdb on the 5' RACE reads, yielding one entry per CDR3 protein. The sample consists of more than 650,000 distinct CDR3 sequences, approximately 24% of them appearing once. The CDR3 is made up of 16 amino acids. From germline, CDR1 is MGHRA and CDR2 YSYEKL. V was shortened by 1 base and J by 4 bases, with 14 bases between the two germline ends. These data were likewise used in another study, on T cells of mothers and their children.

The chain employs TRBV4-1 and TRBJ1-5; D uncertain. The sequencing sample was made of blood. The source is a boy aged 5-17 years in good health. The CDR3 coding sequence is TGCGCCAGCAGCCAAGTGACGGCACCTATGAATCAGCCCCAGCATTTT. Translated, it gives CASSQVTAPMNQPQHF.